One sample yielded the 6 T cell receptor beta chains listed below, sequenced in a study of low-dose radiotherapy and immunotherapy resistance in tumors. Priming of first-strand cDNA relied on TRAV- and TRBV-specific primers (covering alpha and beta chains). The PCR that amplified TCRs ran for around 20 cycles, relying on a constant-region primer and a V-primer adapter. TCRdb re-analysed the reads in MiXCR, keeping a single row per CDR3 protein. The sample comprises 6,000 to 6,500 distinct CDR3 sequences, over 55% of which are singletons, and roughly 12% rests with the top ten. The receptors stem from a human donor with advanced metastatic prostate, ovarian, gallbladder or colorectal cancer (not recorded which). This table probably holds off-target reads from a library built for another chain.

V and J are TRBV28 and TRBJ2-7, with TRBD1 matching 9 bases. Unmatched junction bases numbered 9, after V lost 7 bases and J lost 2 bases. CDR1 and CDR2 (germline): MDHEN, SYDVKM. The CDR3 contains 15 residues. For the CDR3, the DNA is TGTGCCAGCACCACCTCAAGACAGGGGGCCTACGAGCAGTACTTC. Protein product: CASTTSRQGAYEQYF.

This chain connects TRBV19 to TRBJ2-7, with D perhaps matching TRBD1 (6 bases). V was cut by 6 bases and J by 4 bases, with 16 bases left in between. Germline V gene lookup returns CDR1 LNHDA and CDR2 SQIVND (reference sequence). The CDR3 is 14 residues long. Here the CDR3 DNA reads TGTGCCAGTAGGAGATCCGGGACAAAGTACGAGCAGTACTTC. Protein sequence: CASRRSGTKYEQYF.

The sample holds one count of this clonotype. CDR3 DNA: TGTGCCAGCAGCTCCCGTGGGGGCCTAAGGGACAATGAGCAGTTCTTC. It encodes CASSSRGGLRDNEQFF. V gene TRBV5-4 combines with J gene TRBJ2-1; possibly TRBD1 for D (6 bases). Deletions cut 3 bases from V and 5 bases from J, with 18 bases between. Germline lookup yields CDR1 SGHNT and CDR2 YYREEE (reference sequence). The CDR3 sequence is 16 residues long.

The chain has TRBV24-1 and TRBJ2-6, with 8 bases that match TRBD1. Germline V CDR1 and CDR2: KGHDR, SFDVKD. CDR3 length equals 20 residues. The ends lost 4 bases at V and 4 bases at J; junction bases unmatched: 17. CDR3 bases: TGTGCCACCAGTGACGACCCCGGACAGGGAAGGAGTACGGGGGCCAACGTCCTGACTTTC. It encodes CATSDDPGQGRSTGANVLTF.

CDR3 amino acids: CASDRGGETQYF. The CDR3 coding sequence is TGTGCCAGCGACAGGGGGGGAGAGACCCAGTACTTC. J is TRBJ2-5 and V is TRBV28, with 9 nucleotides matching TRBD1. Germline CDR1 is MDHEN and CDR2 is SYDVKM. This CDR3 contains 12 residues. V lost 8 bases and J lost 4; bases outside the gene matches: 2.

J is TRBJ2-7 and V is TRBV5-1; D uncertain. The CDR3 length is 12 residues. The germline V gene has CDR1 SGHRS and CDR2 YFSETQ. The V gene lost 7 bases and the J gene lost 3 bases, with 11 bases spanning the gap. CDR3 sequence: CASRLGDYEQYF. As DNA, the CDR3 is TGCGCCAGCCGACTTGGGGACTACGAGCAGTACTTC.